This record covers a single T cell receptor beta chain. The source of the sample is a study of T cell clones after liver transplantation. Study-wide background: Liver transplant recipients had immunosuppression withdrawal attempted within 2 years.

Profiled with immunoSEQ multiplex PCR; TCRdb holds only in-frame clones, not every one. The data hold 68,000 or so clones, with roughly 80% observed a single time. V lost 8 bases to trimming and J lost 3 bases; unmatched junction nucleotides: 23. Germline V CDR1 and CDR2: SGHRS, YFSETQ. The CDR3 spans 20 residues. The source of this sequence is a human donor who received a liver transplant. This chain uses TRBV5-1 with TRBJ2-1; 10 nucleotides agree with TRBD1. The source was CD4+ T cells from blood, collected before liver transplant. The CDR3 DNA reads as TGCGCCAGTCCCCCCCGGGACAGGGGAACTTTATCGGCCCTCTACAATGAGCAGTTCTTC. This sequence encodes CASPPRDRGTLSALYNEQFF.